A single sample is the source of the 6 T cell receptor beta chains below, sequenced in a study of blood T cell repertoires in COVID-19. Profiled with immunoSEQ multiplex PCR; TCRdb holds only in-frame clones, not every one. The data contain 25,000 to 35,000 clones, about 83% of them singletons. Sample: peripheral blood. These receptors were taken from a man between 65 and 85 years old with active COVID-19.

The chain is built from TRBV24-1 and TRBJ2-3; 9 positions agree with TRBD1. There are 14 residues in the CDR3. Germline V gene lookup returns CDR1 KGHDR and CDR2 SFDVKD. In nucleotides, the CDR3 is TGTTCTCACTTTGGGGACAGGGGCACAGATACGCAGTATTTT. Translation: CSHFGDRGTDTQYF.

This clone was picked up a small number of times. The chain employs TRBV27 and TRBJ2-2; 8 nucleotides align to TRBD1. CDR1 is MNHEY and CDR2 is SMNVEV in the germline V gene (reference sequence). Unmatched junction bases numbered 11, after V lost 6 bases and J lost 5 bases. The CDR3 spans 16 residues. The CDR3: CASSLTGAGLTGELFF. CDR3 nucleotides: TGTGCCAGCAGCCTGACAGGGGCGGGTTTGACCGGGGAGCTGTTTTTT.

The gene calls are TRBV5-6 and TRBJ2-3, with 11 bases matching TRBD1. Per germline, CDR1 SGHDT and CDR2 YYEEEE. CDR3 size: 15 residues. The trim removed 4 bases at V and 4 bases at J, leaving 5 bases unmatched. CDR3 in DNA: TGTGCCAGCAGCCCGACGGGACAGGGGGCAGATACGCAGTATTTT. Amino acids: CASSPTGQGADTQYF.

The chain couples TRBV6-6 to TRBJ2-7; 10 bases agree with TRBD1. The V and J ends lost 6 bases and 5 bases, in that order; junction bases with no gene match: 7. The CDR3 length is 14 residues. Germline lookup yields CDR1 MNHNY and CDR2 SVGAGI (reference sequence). Written as DNA, the CDR3 is TGTGCCAGCAGCTTCCGGGACAGGGGCCACGAGCAGTACTTC. The encoded protein is CASSFRDRGHEQYF.

The chain is built from TRBV5-1 and TRBJ2-1; D perhaps matches TRBD2 (6 bases). Trimming cost V 0 bases and J 6 bases, with 13 bases left between them. The germline CDR1 and CDR2 sequences are SGHRS and YFSETQ. This CDR3 has 15 amino acids. CDR3 coding DNA: TGCGCCAGCAGCTTGGTTCCGGGAGCGGGCAATGAGCAGTTCTTC. Amino acids: CASSLVPGAGNEQFF.

This clone was counted only a few times. The gene calls are TRBV30 and TRBJ2-7; unclear D gene. From germline, CDR1 is GTSNPN and CDR2 SVGIG (reference sequence). Trimming shortened V by 2 bases and J by 5 bases, and 10 bases separated the two germline ends. The CDR3 covers 12 residues. CDR3 DNA: TGTGCCTGGAGTCCCTTGTCTGACGAGCAGTACTTC. This gives the protein CAWSPLSDEQYF.